This TCR beta chain was captured by sequencing in a study of shared clonotypes between healthy human individuals. General study results and limits: Among the subsets, naive ones generally showed larger estimated richness than memory ones. Rarefaction gave evidence that sorted-subset sequencing remained incomplete despite large depth.

Germline trimming cut 3 bases from V and 2 bases from J; bases unmatched to any gene: 7. Germline lookup yields CDR1 SGHRS and CDR2 YFSETQ. This CDR3 spans 15 amino acids. Concerning this clone itself: Its antigen is unidentified.

In the study's own analysis: Junction-only immunoSEQ data arrived without quality scores, meaning filtering differed. TCRdb's table, derived via immunoSEQ multiplex PCR, lists solely in-frame clones and lacks some. V and J calls and clone size are as listed in that table; D and trimming were resolved from the DNA. The table includes some 1.5 million clones, around 97% detected once. The sample comprised naive CD4+ T cells sorted from blood. Regarding subset: CD45RA+ positively selected. This clonotype was sampled from a man aged 25-40 years in good health. The rearrangement joins TRBV5-1 to TRBJ2-5; 7 nucleotides line up with TRBD1. DNA for the CDR3: TGCGCCAGCAGCTGGGAAGGGACAGAACAAGAGACCCAGTACTTC. Its translation: CASSWEGTEQETQYF. Complete variable domain (other parts from reference TRBV5-1 and TRBJ2-5): KAGVTQTPRYLIKTRGQQVTLSCSPISGHRSVSWYQQTPGQGLQFLFEYFSETQRNKGNFPGRFSGRQFSNSRSEMNVSTLELGDSALYLCASSWEGTEQETQYFGPGTRLLVL.